This entry concerns a single TCR beta chain. The PCR was carried out with 60 Vbeta primers and 13 Jbeta primers. Only in-frame clones appear in the TCRdb table, and some are missing; sequencing was by immunoSEQ multiplex PCR. The sample includes tens of thousands of clones, approximately 80% of them seen just once. This entry comes from a study of cytomegalovirus exposure and HLA in healthy donors. The germline CDR1 and CDR2 sequences are SGHAT and FQNNGV. The CDR3 contains 13 residues. V dropped 5 bases and J dropped 5 bases, with 12 bases sitting between them. The chain joins TRBV11-2 to TRBJ2-5, with D perhaps matching TRBD1 (5 bases). Sequenced input: PBMCs. This receptor was taken from a human donor in good health. Written as DNA, the CDR3 is TGTGCCAGCAGCCCAGGGTTTCAGGAGACCCAGTACTTC. It yields the protein CASSPGFQETQYF.